This T cell receptor beta chain was captured by sequencing in a study of CD8 T cells in ankylosing spondylitis. Trimming stripped 4 bases from V and 8 bases from J, with 12 bases between. This CDR3 region has 12 residues. Per germline, CDR1 DFQATT and CDR2 SNEGSKA (reference sequence). Details on this clonotype: The antigen is undetermined.

Findings and limits, study-wide: Certain motif variants had earlier been reported in reactive arthritis synovial fluid and blood. Ankylosing spondylitis blood seemed to carry a telltale TCR beta motif made of fewer than 10 highly homologous variants. The disease-linked clones had a CD8+ phenotype and low blood frequencies.

Using quantitative 5'-RACE with molecular barcodes, the authors made TCR beta libraries. TCRdb passed the 5' RACE reads through MiXCR, listing each CDR3 protein once. The sample contains about 390,000 distinct CDR3 sequences, about a fifth of which appear only once. Specimen: blood, either unsorted or a sorted T cell fraction (not recorded which). V gene TRBV20-1 combines with J gene TRBJ1-5, with TRBD1 as a possible D gene (6 bases). This sequence originates from a male donor with ankylosing spondylitis. CDR3 sequence: CSAIRGSEPQHF. The CDR3 region has the DNA TGCAGTGCTATAAGGGGGTCAGAGCCCCAGCATTTT.